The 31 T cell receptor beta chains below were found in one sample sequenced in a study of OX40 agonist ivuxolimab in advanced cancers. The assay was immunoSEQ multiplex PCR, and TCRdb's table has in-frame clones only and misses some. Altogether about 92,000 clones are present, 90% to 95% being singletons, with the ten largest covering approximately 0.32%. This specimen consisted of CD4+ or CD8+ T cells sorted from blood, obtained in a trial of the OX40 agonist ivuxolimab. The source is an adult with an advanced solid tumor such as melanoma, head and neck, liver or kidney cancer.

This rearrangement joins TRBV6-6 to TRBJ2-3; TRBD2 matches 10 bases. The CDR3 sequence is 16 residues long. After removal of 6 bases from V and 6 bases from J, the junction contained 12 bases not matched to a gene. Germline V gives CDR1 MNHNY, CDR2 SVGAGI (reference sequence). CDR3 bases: TGTGCCAGCAGACCACCGAAGCGGGAGGGCCGGGATACGCAGTATTTT. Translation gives CASRPPKREGRDTQYF.

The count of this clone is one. Written as DNA, the CDR3 is TGTGCCAGCAGATCCGGGACAGGGAAGGTCAATGAGCAGTTCTTC. Its protein is CASRSGTGKVNEQFF. The gene calls are TRBV6-5 and TRBJ2-1; 9 positions agree with TRBD1. Germline V gene sequence: CDR1 MNHEY, CDR2 SVGAGI. The CDR3 is 15 amino acids. The junction had 9 bases not matched to a gene; V was cut back by 6 bases and J by 6 bases.

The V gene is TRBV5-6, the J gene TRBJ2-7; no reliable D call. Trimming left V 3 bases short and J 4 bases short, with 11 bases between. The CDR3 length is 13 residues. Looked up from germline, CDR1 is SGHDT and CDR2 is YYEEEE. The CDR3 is CASSSGFAYEQYF. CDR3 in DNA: TGTGCCAGCAGCTCCGGTTTCGCTTACGAGCAGTACTTC.

CDR3 coding DNA: TGTGCCAGCAGTGCCGGCTCGGCAGGGGGAATACAGCCCCAGCATTTT. This encodes CASSAGSAGGIQPQHF. The V and J genes are TRBV28 and TRBJ1-5; 7 bases align to TRBD1. Losses at the gene ends were 5 bases for V and 7 bases for J; bases not matched to a gene: 14. CDR3 size: 16 residues. Germline V lookup: CDR1 MDHEN, CDR2 SYDVKM.

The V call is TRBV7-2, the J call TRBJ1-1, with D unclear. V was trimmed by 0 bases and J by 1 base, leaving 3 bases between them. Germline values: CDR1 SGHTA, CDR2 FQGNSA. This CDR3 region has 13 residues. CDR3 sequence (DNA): TGTGCCAGCAGCTTAGCGTGGAACACTGAAGCTTTCTTT. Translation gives CASSLAWNTEAFF.

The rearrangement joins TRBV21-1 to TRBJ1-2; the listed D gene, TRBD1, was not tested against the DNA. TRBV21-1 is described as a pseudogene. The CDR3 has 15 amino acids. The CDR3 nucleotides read TGTGCCAGGGGGATCAGGACAGGCTTGAACTATGGCTACACCTTC. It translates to CARGIRTGLNYGYTF.

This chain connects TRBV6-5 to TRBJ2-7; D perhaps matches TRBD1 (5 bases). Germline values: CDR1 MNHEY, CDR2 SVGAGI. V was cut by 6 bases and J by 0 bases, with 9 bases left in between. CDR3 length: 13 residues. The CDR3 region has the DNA TGTGCCAGCAGCCGACAGCCCTCCTACGAGCAGTACTTC. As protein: CASSRQPSYEQYF.

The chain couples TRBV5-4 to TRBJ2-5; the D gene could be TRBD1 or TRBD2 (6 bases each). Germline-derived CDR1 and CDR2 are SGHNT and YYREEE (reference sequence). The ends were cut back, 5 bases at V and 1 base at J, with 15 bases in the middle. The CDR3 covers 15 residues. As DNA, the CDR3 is TGTGCCAGCAGTTTAGGGGGGCCGATCCAAGAGACCCAGTACTTC. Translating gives CASSLGGPIQETQYF. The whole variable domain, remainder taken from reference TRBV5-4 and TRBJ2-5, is ETGVTQSPTHLIKTRGQQVTLRCSSQSGHNTVSWYQQALGQGPQFIFQYYREEENGRGNFPPRFSGLQFPNYSSELNVNALELDDSALYLCASSLGGPIQETQYFGPGTRLLVL.

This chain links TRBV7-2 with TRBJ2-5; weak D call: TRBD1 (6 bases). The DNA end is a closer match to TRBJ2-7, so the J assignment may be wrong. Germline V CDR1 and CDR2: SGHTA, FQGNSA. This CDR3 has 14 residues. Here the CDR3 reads CASSFDRSSYEQYF. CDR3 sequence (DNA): TGTGCCAGCAGCTTCGACAGGTCGTCCTACGAGCAGTACTTC.

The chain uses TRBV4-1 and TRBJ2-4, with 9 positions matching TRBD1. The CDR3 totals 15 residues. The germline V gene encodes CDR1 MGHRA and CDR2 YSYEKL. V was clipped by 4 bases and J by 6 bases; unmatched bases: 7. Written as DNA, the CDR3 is TGCGCCAGCAGCCGACCCGGGACAGGGACAAACATTCAGTACTTC. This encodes CASSRPGTGTNIQYF.

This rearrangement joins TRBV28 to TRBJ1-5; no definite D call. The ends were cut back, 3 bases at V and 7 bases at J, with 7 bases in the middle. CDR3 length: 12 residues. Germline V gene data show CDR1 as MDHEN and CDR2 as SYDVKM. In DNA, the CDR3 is TGTGCCAGCAGTTTTCGGGAACAGCCCCAGCATTTT. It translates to CASSFREQPQHF.

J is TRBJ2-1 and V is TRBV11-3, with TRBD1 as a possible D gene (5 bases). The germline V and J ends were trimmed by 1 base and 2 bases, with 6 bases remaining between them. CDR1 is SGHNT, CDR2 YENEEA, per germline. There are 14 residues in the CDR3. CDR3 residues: CASSLVGAYNEQFF. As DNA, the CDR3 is TGTGCCAGCAGCTTAGTAGGGGCCTACAATGAGCAGTTCTTC.

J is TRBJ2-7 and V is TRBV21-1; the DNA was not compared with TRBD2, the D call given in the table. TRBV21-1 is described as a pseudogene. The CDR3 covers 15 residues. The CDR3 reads CASSKGTGKAHEQYF. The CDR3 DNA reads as TGTGCCAGCAGCAAAGGCACCGGGAAGGCCCACGAGCAGTACTTC.

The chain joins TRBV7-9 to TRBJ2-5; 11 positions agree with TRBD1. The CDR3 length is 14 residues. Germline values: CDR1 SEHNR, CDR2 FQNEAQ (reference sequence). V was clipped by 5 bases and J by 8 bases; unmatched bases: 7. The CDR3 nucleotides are TGTGCCAGCAGCCTCCGGGACAGGGGGGATACCCAGTACTTC. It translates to CASSLRDRGDTQYF. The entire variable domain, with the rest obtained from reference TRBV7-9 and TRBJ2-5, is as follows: DTGVSQNPRHKITKRGQNVTFRCDPISEHNRLYWYRQTLGQGPEFLTYFQNEAQLEKSRLLSDRFSAERPKGSFSTLEIQRTEQGDSAMYLCASSLRDRGDTQYFGPGTRLLVL.

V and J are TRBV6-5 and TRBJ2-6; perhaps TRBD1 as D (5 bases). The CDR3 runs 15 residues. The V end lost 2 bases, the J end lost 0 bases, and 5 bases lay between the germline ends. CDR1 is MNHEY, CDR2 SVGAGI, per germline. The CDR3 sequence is CASSYGASGANVLTF. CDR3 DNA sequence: TGTGCCAGCAGTTACGGGGCCTCTGGGGCCAACGTCCTGACTTTC.

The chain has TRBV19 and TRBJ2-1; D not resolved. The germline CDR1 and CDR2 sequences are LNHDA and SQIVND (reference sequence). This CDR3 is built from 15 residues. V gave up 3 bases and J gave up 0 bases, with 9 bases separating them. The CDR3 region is CASSIRHISYNEQFF. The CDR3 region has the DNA TGTGCCAGTAGTATCCGACATATCTCCTACAATGAGCAGTTCTTC.

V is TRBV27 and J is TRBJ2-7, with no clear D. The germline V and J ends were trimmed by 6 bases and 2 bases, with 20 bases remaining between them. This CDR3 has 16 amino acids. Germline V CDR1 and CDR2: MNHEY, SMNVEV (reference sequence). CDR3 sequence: CASRVYGRALTYEQYF. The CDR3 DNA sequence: TGTGCCAGCAGAGTTTACGGTCGAGCCCTAACCTACGAGCAGTACTTC.

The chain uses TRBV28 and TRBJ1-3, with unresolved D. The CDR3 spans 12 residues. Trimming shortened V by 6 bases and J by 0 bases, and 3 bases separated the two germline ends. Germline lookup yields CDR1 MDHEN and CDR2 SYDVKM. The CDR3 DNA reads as TGTGCCAGCAGGGGCTCTGGAAACACCATATATTTT. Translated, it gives CASRGSGNTIYF.

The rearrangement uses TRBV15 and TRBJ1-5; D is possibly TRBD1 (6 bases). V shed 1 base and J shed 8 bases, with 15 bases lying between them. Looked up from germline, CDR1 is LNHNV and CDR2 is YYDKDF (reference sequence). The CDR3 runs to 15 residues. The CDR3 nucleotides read TGTGCCACCAGCAGAGGCCCCAGGGGAAGTGAGCCCCAGCATTTT. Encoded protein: CATSRGPRGSEPQHF. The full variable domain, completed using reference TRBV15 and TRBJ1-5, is DAMVIQNPRYQVTQFGKPVTLSCSQTLNHNVMYWYQQKSSQAPKLLFHYYDKDFNNEADTPDNFQSRRPNTSFCFLDIRSPGLGDTAMYLCATSRGPRGSEPQHFGDGTRLSIL.

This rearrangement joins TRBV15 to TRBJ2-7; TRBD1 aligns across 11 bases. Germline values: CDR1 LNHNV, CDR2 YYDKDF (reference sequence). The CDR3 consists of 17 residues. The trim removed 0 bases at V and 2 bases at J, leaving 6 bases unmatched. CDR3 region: CATSRDGPGQGAYEQYF. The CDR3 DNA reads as TGTGCCACCAGCAGAGATGGACCGGGACAGGGGGCCTACGAGCAGTACTTC.

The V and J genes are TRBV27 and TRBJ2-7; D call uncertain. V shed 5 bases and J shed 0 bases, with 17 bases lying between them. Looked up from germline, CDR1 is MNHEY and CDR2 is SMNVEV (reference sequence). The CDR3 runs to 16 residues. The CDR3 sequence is CASSRASAFSSYEQYF. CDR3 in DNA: TGTGCCAGCAGTCGGGCGTCGGCCTTTAGCTCCTACGAGCAGTACTTC.

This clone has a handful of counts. CDR3 in amino acids: CASSRQENTEAFF. CDR3 sequence (DNA): TGTGCCAGCTCACGACAGGAGAACACTGAAGCTTTCTTT. This rearrangement joins TRBV18 to TRBJ1-1; D is possibly TRBD1 (6 bases). The CDR3 is made up of 13 amino acids. The germline gives CDR1 KGHSH, CDR2 LQKENI. Trimming removed 4 bases at V and 1 base at J, with 7 bases between.

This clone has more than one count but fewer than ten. The CDR3 DNA sequence: TGTGCCAGCAGTCGGGGACAGGCAGACTATGGCTACACCTTC. It encodes CASSRGQADYGYTF. This sequence joins TRBV7-9 and TRBJ1-2; 8 bases map to TRBD1. From germline, CDR1 is SEHNR and CDR2 FQNEAQ (reference sequence). CDR3 length: 14 amino acids. V lost 6 bases, J lost 3 bases, and 6 bases stayed unmatched.

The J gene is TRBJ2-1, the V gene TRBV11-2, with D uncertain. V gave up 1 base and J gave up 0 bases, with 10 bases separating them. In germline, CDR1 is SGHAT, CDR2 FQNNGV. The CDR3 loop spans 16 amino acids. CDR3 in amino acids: CASSLVAMISYNEQFF. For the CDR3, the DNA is TGTGCCAGCAGCTTAGTTGCCATGATCTCCTACAATGAGCAGTTCTTC.

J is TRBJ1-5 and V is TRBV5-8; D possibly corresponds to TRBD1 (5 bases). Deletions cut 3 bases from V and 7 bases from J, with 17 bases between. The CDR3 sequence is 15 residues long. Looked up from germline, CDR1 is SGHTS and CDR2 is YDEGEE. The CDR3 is CASSSVGGYGQPQHF. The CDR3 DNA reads TGTGCCAGCAGCTCGGTTGGGGGGTACGGGCAGCCCCAGCATTTT.

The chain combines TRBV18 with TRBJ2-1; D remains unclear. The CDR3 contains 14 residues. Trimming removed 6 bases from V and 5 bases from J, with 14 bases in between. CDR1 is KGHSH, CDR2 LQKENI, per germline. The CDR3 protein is CASSLTRSNNEQFF. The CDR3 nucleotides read TGTGCCAGCTCGCTCACCAGGTCAAACAATGAGCAGTTCTTC.

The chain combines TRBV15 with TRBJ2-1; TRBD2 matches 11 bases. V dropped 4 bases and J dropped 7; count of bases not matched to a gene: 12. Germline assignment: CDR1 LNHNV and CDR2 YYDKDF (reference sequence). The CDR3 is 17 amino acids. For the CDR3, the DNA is TGTGCCACCAGCACTGGGGCAATAGCGGGAGGGGGTAATGAGCAGTTCTTC. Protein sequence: CATSTGAIAGGGNEQFF.

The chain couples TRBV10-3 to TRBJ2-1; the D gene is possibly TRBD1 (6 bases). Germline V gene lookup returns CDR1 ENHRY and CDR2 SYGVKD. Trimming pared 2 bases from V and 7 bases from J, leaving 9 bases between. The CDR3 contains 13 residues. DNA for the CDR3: TGTGCCATCAGTGAGGGCAGGGGTAATGAGCAGTTCTTC. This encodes CAISEGRGNEQFF.

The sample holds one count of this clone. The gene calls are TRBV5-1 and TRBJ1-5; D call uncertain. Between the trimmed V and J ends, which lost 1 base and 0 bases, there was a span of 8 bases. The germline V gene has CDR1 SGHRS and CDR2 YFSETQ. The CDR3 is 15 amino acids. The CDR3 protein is CASSLRANSNQPQHF. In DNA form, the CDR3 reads TGCGCCAGCAGCTTGAGAGCGAATAGCAATCAGCCCCAGCATTTT. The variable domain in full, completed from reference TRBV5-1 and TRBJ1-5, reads KAGVTQTPRYLIKTRGQQVTLSCSPISGHRSVSWYQQTPGQGLQFLFEYFSETQRNKGNFPGRFSGRQFSNSRSEMNVSTLELGDSALYLCASSLRANSNQPQHFGDGTRLSIL.

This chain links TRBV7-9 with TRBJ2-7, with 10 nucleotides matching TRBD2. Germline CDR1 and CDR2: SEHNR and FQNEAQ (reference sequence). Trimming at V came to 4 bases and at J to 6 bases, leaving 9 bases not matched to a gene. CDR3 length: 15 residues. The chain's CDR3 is CASSWKASGSSEQYF. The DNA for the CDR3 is TGTGCCAGCAGCTGGAAGGCTAGCGGGAGCAGCGAGCAGTACTTC.

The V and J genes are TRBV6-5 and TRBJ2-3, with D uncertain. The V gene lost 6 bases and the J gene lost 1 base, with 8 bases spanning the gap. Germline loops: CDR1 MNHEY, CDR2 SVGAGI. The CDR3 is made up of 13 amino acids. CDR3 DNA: TGTGCCAGCAGCCTCACACGCACAGATACGCAGTATTTT. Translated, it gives CASSLTRTDTQYF.